These 25 T cell receptor beta chains came from one sample sequenced in a study of CD8 T cells in Susac syndrome. RNA, at about 0.45 to 1 ug, was reverse transcribed with random hexamers. TCRdb independently ran MiXCR on the immunoSEQ multiplex PCR reads; one entry per CDR3 protein. The table shows tens of thousands of distinct CDR3 sequences, with more than 85% occurring only once. The sequenced sample was CD8+ T cells from PBMCs. Receptors originate from a human donor with Susac syndrome.

The chain recombines TRBV20-1 with TRBJ2-7; 11 bases fit TRBD2. Germline CDR1 reads DFQATT; CDR2 reads SNEGSKA (reference sequence). This CDR3 is 15 amino acids long. The V gene end was trimmed by 2 bases and the J gene end by 4 bases; junction bases not matched to a gene: 7. This CDR3 is CSARPRTSGLYEQYF. The DNA of the CDR3 is TGCAGTGCTAGACCGCGGACTAGCGGGCTTTACGAGCAGTACTTC.

The J gene is TRBJ1-5, the V gene TRBV5-6; D is undetermined. Germline CDR1 is SGHDT and CDR2 is YYEEEE. The CDR3 sequence is 12 residues long. The V end lost 1 base, the J end lost 9 bases, and 8 bases lay between the germline ends. The chain's CDR3 is CASSLSAGPQHF. The DNA of the CDR3 is TGTGCCAGCAGCTTGTCAGCGGGGCCCCAGCATTTT.

This clonotype was detected once. The chain is built from TRBV20-1 and TRBJ2-7; 8 bases agree with TRBD2. The CDR3 consists of 15 residues. The germline V gene encodes CDR1 DFQATT and CDR2 SNEGSKA (reference sequence). The V segment lost 0 bases and the J segment 2 bases; nucleotides outside the gene matches: 6. CDR3 sequence: CSARDPLAETYEQYF. The CDR3 DNA reads as TGCAGTGCTAGAGATCCACTAGCGGAAACCTACGAGCAGTACTTC.

The chain combines TRBV7-9 with TRBJ2-4; no clear D. CDR3 size: 14 residues. The germline gives CDR1 SEHNR, CDR2 FQNEAQ (reference sequence). V was clipped by 8 bases and J by 1 base, with 12 bases between them. The CDR3 DNA reads as TGTGCCAGCTCCGAGGATGGGGCCAAAAACATTCAGTACTTC. This gives the protein CASSEDGAKNIQYF. Filled out from reference TRBV7-9 and TRBJ2-4, the complete variable domain reads DTGVSQNPRHKITKRGQNVTFRCDPISEHNRLYWYRQTLGQGPEFLTYFQNEAQLEKSRLLSDRFSAERPKGSFSTLEIQRTEQGDSAMYLCASSEDGAKNIQYFGAGTRLSVL.

This chain joins TRBV28 and TRBJ2-1; perhaps TRBD1 as D (5 bases). The CDR3 extends over 16 amino acids. Trimming removed 8 bases at V and 0 bases at J, with 17 bases between. CDR1 is MDHEN and CDR2 is SYDVKM in the germline V gene. This CDR3 reads CASPPRAASSYNEQFF. The CDR3, as DNA: TGTGCCAGCCCGCCCAGGGCAGCCAGCTCCTACAATGAGCAGTTCTTC. Full variable domain (missing parts from reference TRBV28 and TRBJ2-1): DVKVTQSSRYLVKRTGEKVFLECVQDMDHENMFWYRQDPGLGLRLIYFSYDVKMKEKGDIPEGYSVSREKKERFSLILESASTNQTSMYLCASPPRAASSYNEQFFGPGTRLTVL.

This chain connects TRBV7-9 to TRBJ2-2; D gene ambiguous. The CDR3 spans 14 residues. Trimming stripped 2 bases from V and 4 bases from J, with 8 bases between. Germline CDR1 reads SEHNR; CDR2 reads FQNEAQ (reference sequence). The CDR3 protein is CASSLNPGTGELFF. The CDR3 nucleotides are TGTGCCAGCAGCTTAAATCCGGGCACCGGGGAGCTGTTTTTT.

The CDR3 nucleotides are TGTGCCAGCAGCGTACAAGATAGCAATCAGCCCCAGCATTTT. It codes for CASSVQDSNQPQHF. The V and J genes are TRBV9 and TRBJ1-5; D unresolved. Germline V gene data show CDR1 as SGDLS and CDR2 as YYNGEE. Trimming removed 1 base from V and 0 bases from J, with 5 bases in between. The CDR3 sequence is 14 residues long. Full variable domain (outside the CDR3, taken from reference TRBV9 and TRBJ1-5): DSGVTQTPKHLITATGQRVTLRCSPRSGDLSVYWYQQSLDQGLQFLIQYYNGEERAKGNILERFSAQQFPDLHSELNLSSLELGDSALYFCASSVQDSNQPQHFGDGTRLSIL.

This clonotype was observed once. The chain is built from TRBV25-1 and TRBJ2-7; D is possibly TRBD1 or TRBD2 (5 bases each). Trimming left V 3 bases short and J 3 bases short, with 18 bases between. The CDR3 loop spans 16 amino acids. CDR1 and CDR2 from the germline V gene are MGHDK and SYGVNS. The CDR3 DNA reads as TGTGCCAGCAGTGAGGGGTTGGGACGGACCAACTACGAGCAGTACTTC. Encoded protein: CASSEGLGRTNYEQYF.

The V gene is TRBV29-1, the J gene TRBJ2-7; 7 nucleotides agree with TRBD2. The V segment lost 6 bases and the J segment 0 bases; nucleotides outside the gene matches: 5. This CDR3 comprises 13 residues. Germline V gene lookup returns CDR1 SQVTM and CDR2 ANQGSEA. As DNA, the CDR3 is TGCAGCGTCAGGAGCGGGGACTCCTACGAGCAGTACTTC. This encodes CSVRSGDSYEQYF.

The chain has TRBV4-3 and TRBJ2-1; D may be TRBD1 (6 bases). The V gene's germline CDR1 is LGHNA and CDR2 YSLEER. The V and J ends lost 2 bases and 3 bases respectively, with 14 bases between them. CDR3 length: 16 amino acids. DNA of the CDR3: TGCGCCAGCAGCCAAAAATGGGACACAAGCTACAATGAGCAGTTCTTC. Its translation: CASSQKWDTSYNEQFF.

In its sample, this clonotype was seen once. The chain couples TRBV27 to TRBJ1-5, with D perhaps TRBD1 (5 bases). This CDR3 is 17 amino acids long. Germline lookup yields CDR1 MNHEY and CDR2 SMNVEV (reference sequence). With 1 base removed from V and 2 bases from J, the gap between germline ends came to 15 bases. The CDR3: CASSLYHQGGGNQPQHF. The CDR3 DNA sequence: TGTGCCAGCAGTTTATACCATCAGGGAGGAGGCAATCAGCCCCAGCATTTT.

The chain is built from TRBV9 and TRBJ2-2; D gene unclear. The CDR3 spans 13 residues. Trimming removed 3 bases from V and 6 bases from J, with 9 bases in between. Germline V gives CDR1 SGDLS, CDR2 YYNGEE. CDR3: CASSAPNAGELFF. In DNA form, the CDR3 reads TGTGCCAGCAGCGCCCCTAACGCCGGGGAGCTGTTTTTT.

V gene TRBV12-3 or TRBV12-4 combines with J gene TRBJ2-2; D is ambiguous. The CDR3 covers 13 residues. V lost 6 bases to trimming and J lost 7 bases, with 12 bases between them. As DNA, the CDR3 is TGTGCCAGCAGCCCCTTTCGATACGGGGAGCTGTTTTTT. Its translation: CASSPFRYGELFF.

The V and J genes are TRBV7-9 and TRBJ2-1; 10 bases align to TRBD2. The CDR3 covers 14 residues. The V segment lost 8 bases and the J segment 9 bases; nucleotides outside the gene matches: 10. Per germline, CDR1 SEHNR and CDR2 FQNEAQ (reference sequence). CDR3 sequence reads: CASEGAGGPGEQFF. CDR3 nucleotide sequence: TGTGCCAGCGAAGGAGCGGGAGGGCCGGGTGAGCAGTTCTTC. The full variable domain, its missing parts supplied by reference TRBV7-9 and TRBJ2-1, is DTGVSQNPRHKITKRGQNVTFRCDPISEHNRLYWYRQTLGQGPEFLTYFQNEAQLEKSRLLSDRFSAERPKGSFSTLEIQRTEQGDSAMYLCASEGAGGPGEQFFGPGTRLTVL.

Here the CDR3 reads CAWSGGQGDNEQFF. In DNA, the CDR3 is TGTGCCTGGAGTGGGGGACAGGGGGACAATGAGCAGTTCTTC. The chain has TRBV30 and TRBJ2-1; 11 bases are shared with TRBD1. CDR1 is GTSNPN, CDR2 SVGIG, per germline (reference sequence). Losses at the gene ends were 1 base for V and 5 bases for J; bases not matched to a gene: 1. This CDR3 comprises 14 residues.

The chain links TRBV30 to TRBJ2-5, with D maybe TRBD2 (5 bases). Trimming pared 3 bases from V and 0 bases from J, leaving 8 bases between. This CDR3 has 13 residues. Germline V gene sequence: CDR1 GTSNPN, CDR2 SVGIG (reference sequence). This chain's CDR3 is CAWSMDYQETQYF. CDR3 DNA sequence: TGTGCCTGGAGCATGGACTACCAAGAGACCCAGTACTTC.

This chain uses TRBV4-2 with TRBJ2-3, with a possible D match to TRBD2 (5 bases). The CDR3 is 17 residues long. CDR1 LGHNA and CDR2 YNFKEQ come from the germline V gene. Trimming stripped 0 bases from V and 5 bases from J, with 18 bases between. The CDR3 spells CASSQDALASSEDTQYF. CDR3 DNA sequence: TGTGCCAGCAGCCAAGACGCGCTAGCTAGTAGTGAAGATACGCAGTATTTT.

The J gene is TRBJ1-5, the V gene TRBV2; D remains unclear. The germline CDR1 and CDR2 sequences are SNHLY and FYNNEI. The ends were cut back, 4 bases at V and 3 bases at J, with 13 bases in the middle. There are 15 residues in the CDR3. The CDR3 sequence is CASSGQSNPNQPQHF. In nucleotides, the CDR3 is TGTGCCAGCAGTGGGCAGTCCAATCCCAATCAGCCCCAGCATTTT.

The chain couples TRBV28 to TRBJ2-1; TRBD2 matches 10 bases. V lost 3 bases to trimming and J lost 8 bases; unmatched junction nucleotides: 4. The germline CDR1 and CDR2 sequences are MDHEN and SYDVKM. This CDR3 contains 14 residues. The CDR3 protein is CASSLRLAGYEQFF. The CDR3 bases are TGTGCCAGCAGTTTGAGACTAGCGGGCTATGAGCAGTTCTTC.

The chain uses TRBV28 and TRBJ2-1; tentatively, D is TRBD2 (6 bases). The length of the CDR3 is 16 residues. Germline CDR1 reads MDHEN; CDR2 reads SYDVKM. The V end was cut by 6 bases, the J end by 1 base, with 16 bases between. This CDR3 reads CASRQSTGSSYNEQFF. Written as DNA, the CDR3 is TGTGCCAGCAGGCAATCGACCGGGAGTTCCTACAATGAGCAGTTCTTC. The full variable domain, rest sourced from reference TRBV28 and TRBJ2-1, is DVKVTQSSRYLVKRTGEKVFLECVQDMDHENMFWYRQDPGLGLRLIYFSYDVKMKEKGDIPEGYSVSREKKERFSLILESASTNQTSMYLCASRQSTGSSYNEQFFGPGTRLTVL.

This clonotype has just one count. In DNA form, the CDR3 reads TGTGCCAGCCAACCCGGGGCCAACGTCCTGACTTTC. It codes for CASQPGANVLTF. This chain connects TRBV2 to TRBJ2-6; D call uncertain. Germline-derived CDR1 and CDR2 are SNHLY and FYNNEI. Trimming left V 8 bases short and J 4 bases short, with 6 bases between. The CDR3 is 12 amino acids.

This clonotype was found once. This chain connects TRBV20-1 to TRBJ2-5, with D possibly TRBD2 on 7 matching bases. The CDR3 contains 15 residues. Germline V CDR1 and CDR2: DFQATT, SNEGSKA (reference sequence). V lost 4 bases and J lost 2, with 17 bases in between. The CDR3 DNA reads as TGCAGTGCTACTCAAGGGGGGGTGGAACAAGAGACCCAGTACTTC. Translated, it gives CSATQGGVEQETQYF.

The gene calls are TRBV5-4 and TRBJ1-2, with D hard to call. Trimming took 3 bases from V and 1 from J, leaving 7 bases between them. The germline V gene encodes CDR1 SGHNT and CDR2 YYREEE (reference sequence). The CDR3 runs to 13 residues. The chain's CDR3 is CASSSWDNYGYTF. The CDR3, as DNA: TGTGCCAGCAGCTCGTGGGATAACTATGGCTACACCTTC.

This clonotype has a handful of counts. The rearrangement uses TRBV28 and TRBJ2-7; 8 bases line up with TRBD2. CDR1 is MDHEN and CDR2 is SYDVKM in the germline V gene. Unmatched junction bases numbered 4, after V lost 3 bases and J lost 0 bases. The CDR3 extends over 15 amino acids. The DNA for the CDR3 is TGTGCCAGCAGTTTTCCAGCGGGAGTCTCCTACGAGCAGTACTTC. Encoded protein: CASSFPAGVSYEQYF. Together with reference TRBV28 and TRBJ2-7, the CDR3 gives the full variable domain: DVKVTQSSRYLVKRTGEKVFLECVQDMDHENMFWYRQDPGLGLRLIYFSYDVKMKEKGDIPEGYSVSREKKERFSLILESASTNQTSMYLCASSFPAGVSYEQYFGPGTRLTVT.

The sample holds one count of this clonotype. The chain uses TRBV30 and TRBJ2-1; D perhaps matches TRBD2 (6 bases). Germline lookup yields CDR1 GTSNPN and CDR2 SVGIG (reference sequence). Trimming cost V 1 base and J 1 base, with 11 bases left between them. This CDR3 is 15 amino acids long. The CDR3 loop is CAWSEGTSSYNEQFF. DNA of the CDR3: TGTGCCTGGAGTGAGGGGACTTCATCCTACAATGAGCAGTTCTTC.